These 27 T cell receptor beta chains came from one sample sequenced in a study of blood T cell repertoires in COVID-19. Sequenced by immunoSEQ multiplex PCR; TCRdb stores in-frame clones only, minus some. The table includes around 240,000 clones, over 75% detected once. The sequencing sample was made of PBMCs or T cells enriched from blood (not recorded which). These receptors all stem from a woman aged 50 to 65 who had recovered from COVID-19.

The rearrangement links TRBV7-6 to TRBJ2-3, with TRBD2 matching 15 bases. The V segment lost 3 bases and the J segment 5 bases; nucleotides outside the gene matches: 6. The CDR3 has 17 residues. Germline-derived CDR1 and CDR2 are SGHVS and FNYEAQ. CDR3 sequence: CASSLAGLAGGGDTQYF. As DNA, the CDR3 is TGTGCCAGCAGCTTGGCAGGACTAGCGGGAGGGGGAGATACGCAGTATTTT.

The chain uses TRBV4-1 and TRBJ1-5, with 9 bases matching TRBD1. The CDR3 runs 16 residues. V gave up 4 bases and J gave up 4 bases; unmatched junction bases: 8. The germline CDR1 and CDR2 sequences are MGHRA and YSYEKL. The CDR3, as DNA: TGCGCCAGCAGCCGGGGGGACAGGGCGAGGAATCAGCCCCAGCATTTT. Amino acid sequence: CASSRGDRARNQPQHF.

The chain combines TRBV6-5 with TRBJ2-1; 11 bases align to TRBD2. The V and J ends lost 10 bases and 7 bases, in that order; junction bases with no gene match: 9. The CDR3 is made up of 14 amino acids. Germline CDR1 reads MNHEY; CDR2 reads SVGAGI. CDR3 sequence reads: CANRRLAGTNEQFF. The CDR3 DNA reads TGTGCCAACCGACGACTAGCGGGAACGAATGAGCAGTTCTTC.

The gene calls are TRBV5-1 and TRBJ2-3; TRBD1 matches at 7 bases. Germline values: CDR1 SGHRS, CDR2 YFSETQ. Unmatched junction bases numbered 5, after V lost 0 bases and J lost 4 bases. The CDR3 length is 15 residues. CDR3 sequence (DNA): TGCGCCAGCAGCTTGGCCGTTGACAGGGCAGATACGCAGTATTTT. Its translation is CASSLAVDRADTQYF.

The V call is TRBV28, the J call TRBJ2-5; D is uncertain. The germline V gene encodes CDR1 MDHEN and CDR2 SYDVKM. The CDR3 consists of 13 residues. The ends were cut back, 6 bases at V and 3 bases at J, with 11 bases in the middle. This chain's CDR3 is CASSVSLEETQYF. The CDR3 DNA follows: TGTGCCAGCAGCGTGAGTTTGGAAGAGACCCAGTACTTC.

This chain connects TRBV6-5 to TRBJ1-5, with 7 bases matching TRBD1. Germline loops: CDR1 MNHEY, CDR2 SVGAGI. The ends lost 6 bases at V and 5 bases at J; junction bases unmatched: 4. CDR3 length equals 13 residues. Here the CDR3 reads CASRRQGDQPQHF. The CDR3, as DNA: TGTGCCAGCAGGCGACAGGGAGATCAGCCCCAGCATTTT.

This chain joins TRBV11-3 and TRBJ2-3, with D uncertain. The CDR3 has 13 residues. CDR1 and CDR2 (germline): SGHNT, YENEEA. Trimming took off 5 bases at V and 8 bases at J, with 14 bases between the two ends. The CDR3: CASSVNLVSTQYF. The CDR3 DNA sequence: TGTGCCAGCAGCGTGAACTTAGTGAGTACGCAGTATTTT.

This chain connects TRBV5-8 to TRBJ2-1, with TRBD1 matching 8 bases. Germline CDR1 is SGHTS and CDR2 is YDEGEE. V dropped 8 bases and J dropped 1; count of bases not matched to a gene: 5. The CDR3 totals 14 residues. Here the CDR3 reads CARSRTGSYNEQFF. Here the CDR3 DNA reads TGTGCCAGGTCAAGGACAGGGTCCTACAATGAGCAGTTCTTC.

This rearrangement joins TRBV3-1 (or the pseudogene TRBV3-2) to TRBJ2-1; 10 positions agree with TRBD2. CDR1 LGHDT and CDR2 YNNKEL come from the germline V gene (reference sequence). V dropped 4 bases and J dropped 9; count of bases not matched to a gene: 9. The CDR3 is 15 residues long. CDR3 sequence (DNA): TGTGCCAGCAGCCCGCGACTAGCGGGTTCTTTTGAGCAGTTCTTC. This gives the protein CASSPRLAGSFEQFF.

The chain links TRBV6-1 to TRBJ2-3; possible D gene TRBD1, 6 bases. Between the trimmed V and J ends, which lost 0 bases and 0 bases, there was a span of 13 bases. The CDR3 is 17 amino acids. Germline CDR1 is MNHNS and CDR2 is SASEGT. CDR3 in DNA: TGTGCCAGCAGTGAAGCCCCACAGGGAATTAGCACAGATACGCAGTATTTT. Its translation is CASSEAPQGISTDTQYF.

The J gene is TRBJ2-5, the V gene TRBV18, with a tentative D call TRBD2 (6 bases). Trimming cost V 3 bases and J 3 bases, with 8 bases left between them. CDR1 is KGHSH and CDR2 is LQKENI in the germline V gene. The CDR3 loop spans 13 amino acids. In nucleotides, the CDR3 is TGTGCCAGCTCACCCCCGGGGGAAGAGACCCAGTACTTC. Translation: CASSPPGEETQYF.

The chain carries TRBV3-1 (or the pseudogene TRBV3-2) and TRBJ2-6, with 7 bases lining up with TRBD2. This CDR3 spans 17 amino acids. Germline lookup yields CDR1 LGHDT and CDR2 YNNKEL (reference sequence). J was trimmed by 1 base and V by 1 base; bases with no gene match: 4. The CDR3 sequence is CASSQARGRSGANVLTF. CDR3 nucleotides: TGTGCCAGCAGCCAAGCGCGGGGGAGATCTGGGGCCAACGTCCTGACTTTC.

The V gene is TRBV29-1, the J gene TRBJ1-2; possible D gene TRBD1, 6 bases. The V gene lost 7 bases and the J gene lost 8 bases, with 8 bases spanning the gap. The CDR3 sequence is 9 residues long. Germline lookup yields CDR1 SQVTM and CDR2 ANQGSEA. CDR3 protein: CSEGGGYTF. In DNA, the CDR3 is TGCAGCGAGGGGGGCGGCTACACCTTC.

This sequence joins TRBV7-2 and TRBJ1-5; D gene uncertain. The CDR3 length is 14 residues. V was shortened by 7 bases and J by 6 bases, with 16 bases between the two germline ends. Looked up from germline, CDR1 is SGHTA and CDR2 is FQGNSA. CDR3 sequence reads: CASNDPGGSQPQHF. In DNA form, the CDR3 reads TGTGCCAGCAATGATCCTGGAGGGAGTCAGCCCCAGCATTTT.

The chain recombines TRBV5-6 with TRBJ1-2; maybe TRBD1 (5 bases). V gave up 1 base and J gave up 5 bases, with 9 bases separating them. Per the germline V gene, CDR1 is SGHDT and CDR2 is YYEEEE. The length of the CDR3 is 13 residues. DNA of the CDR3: TGTGCCAGCAGCTTGTCGGGGGAATATGGCTACACCTTC. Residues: CASSLSGEYGYTF. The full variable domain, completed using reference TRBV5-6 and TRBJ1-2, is DAGVTQSPTHLIKTRGQQVTLRCSPKSGHDTVSWYQQALGQGPQFIFQYYEEEERQRGNFPDRFSGHQFPNYSSELNVNALLLGDSALYLCASSLSGEYGYTFGSGTRLTVV.

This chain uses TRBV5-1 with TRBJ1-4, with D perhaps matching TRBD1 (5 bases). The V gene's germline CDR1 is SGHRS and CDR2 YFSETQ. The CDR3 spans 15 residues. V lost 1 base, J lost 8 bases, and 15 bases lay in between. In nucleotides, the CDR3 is TGCGCCAGCAGCTTGTCCGGCAGGGCTGAAGAAAAACTGTTTTTT. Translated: CASSLSGRAEEKLFF.

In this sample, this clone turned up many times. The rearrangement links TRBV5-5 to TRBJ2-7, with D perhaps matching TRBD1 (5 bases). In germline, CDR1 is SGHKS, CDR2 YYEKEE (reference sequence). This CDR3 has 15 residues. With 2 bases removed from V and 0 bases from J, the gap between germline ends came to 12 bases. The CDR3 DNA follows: TGTGCCAGCAGCTTCCGGTCCCAGGGCTCCTACGAGCAGTACTTC. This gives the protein CASSFRSQGSYEQYF.

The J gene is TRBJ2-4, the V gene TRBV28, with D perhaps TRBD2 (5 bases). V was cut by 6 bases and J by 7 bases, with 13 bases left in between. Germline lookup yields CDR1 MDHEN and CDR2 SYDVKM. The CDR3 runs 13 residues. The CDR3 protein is CASSSGGWNIQYF. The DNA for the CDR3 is TGTGCCAGCAGCTCTGGAGGATGGAACATTCAGTACTTC. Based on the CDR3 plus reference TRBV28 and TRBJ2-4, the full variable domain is DVKVTQSSRYLVKRTGEKVFLECVQDMDHENMFWYRQDPGLGLRLIYFSYDVKMKEKGDIPEGYSVSREKKERFSLILESASTNQTSMYLCASSSGGWNIQYFGAGTRLSVL.

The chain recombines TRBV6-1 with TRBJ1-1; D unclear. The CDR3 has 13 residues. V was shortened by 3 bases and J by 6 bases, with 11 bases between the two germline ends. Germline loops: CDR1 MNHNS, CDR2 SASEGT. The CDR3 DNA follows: TGTGCCAGCAGTGAGGCCAGGTTGGCTGAAGCTTTCTTT. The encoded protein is CASSEARLAEAFF.

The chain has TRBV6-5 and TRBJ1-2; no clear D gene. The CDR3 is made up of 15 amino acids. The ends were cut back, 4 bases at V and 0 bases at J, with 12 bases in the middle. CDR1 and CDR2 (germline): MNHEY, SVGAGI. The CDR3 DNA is TGTGCCAGCAGTTGGCGGCCCGAAGCTAACTATGGCTACACCTTC. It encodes CASSWRPEANYGYTF.

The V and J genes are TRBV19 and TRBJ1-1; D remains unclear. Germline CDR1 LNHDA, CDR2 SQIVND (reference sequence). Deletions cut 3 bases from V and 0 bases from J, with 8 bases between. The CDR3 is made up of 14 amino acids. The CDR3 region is CASSMVRMNTEAFF. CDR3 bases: TGTGCCAGTAGTATGGTTAGAATGAACACTGAAGCTTTCTTT.

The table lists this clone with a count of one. CDR3 DNA sequence: TGTGCCAGCAGCGTACGAGCGGGAGGCACAGATACGCAGTATTTT. Amino acids: CASSVRAGGTDTQYF. The V gene is TRBV9, the J gene TRBJ2-3, with 8 bases that match TRBD2. The length of the CDR3 is 15 residues. The V gene end was trimmed by 1 base and the J gene end by 1 base; junction bases not matched to a gene: 2. Germline lookup yields CDR1 SGDLS and CDR2 YYNGEE.

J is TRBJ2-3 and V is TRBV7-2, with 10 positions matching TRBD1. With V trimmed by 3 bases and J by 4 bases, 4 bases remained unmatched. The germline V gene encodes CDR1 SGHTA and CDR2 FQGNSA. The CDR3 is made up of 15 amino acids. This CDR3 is CASSFGTGAPDTQYF. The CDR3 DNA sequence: TGTGCCAGCAGCTTTGGGACAGGGGCCCCAGATACGCAGTATTTT.

The DNA for the CDR3 is TGTGCCAGTAGAACCTCGAGCCGGAGAGGGGGCACTGAAGCTTTCTTT. It translates to CASRTSSRRGGTEAFF. V usage is TRBV19 and J usage is TRBJ1-1, with a possible D match to TRBD1 (6 bases). Germline CDR1 reads LNHDA; CDR2 reads SQIVND (reference sequence). Trimming removed 6 bases from V and 4 bases from J, with 21 bases in between. This CDR3 has 16 amino acids.

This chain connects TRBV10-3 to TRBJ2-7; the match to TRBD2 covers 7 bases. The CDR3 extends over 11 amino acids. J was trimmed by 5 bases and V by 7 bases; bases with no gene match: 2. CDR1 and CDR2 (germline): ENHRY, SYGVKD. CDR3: CAIKTSDEQYF. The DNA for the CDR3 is TGTGCCATCAAAACTAGCGACGAGCAGTACTTC.

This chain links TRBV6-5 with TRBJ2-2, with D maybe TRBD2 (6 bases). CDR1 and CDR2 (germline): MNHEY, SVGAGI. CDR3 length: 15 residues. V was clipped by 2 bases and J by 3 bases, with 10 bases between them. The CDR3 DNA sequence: TGTGCCAGCAGTTACCGGGACTCATACACCGGGGAGCTGTTTTTT. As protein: CASSYRDSYTGELFF.

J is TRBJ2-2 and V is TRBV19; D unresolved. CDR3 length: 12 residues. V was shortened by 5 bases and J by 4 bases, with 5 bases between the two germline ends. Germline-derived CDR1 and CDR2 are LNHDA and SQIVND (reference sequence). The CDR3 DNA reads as TGTGCCAGTAGTCAGATCACCGGGGAGCTGTTTTTT. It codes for CASSQITGELFF.